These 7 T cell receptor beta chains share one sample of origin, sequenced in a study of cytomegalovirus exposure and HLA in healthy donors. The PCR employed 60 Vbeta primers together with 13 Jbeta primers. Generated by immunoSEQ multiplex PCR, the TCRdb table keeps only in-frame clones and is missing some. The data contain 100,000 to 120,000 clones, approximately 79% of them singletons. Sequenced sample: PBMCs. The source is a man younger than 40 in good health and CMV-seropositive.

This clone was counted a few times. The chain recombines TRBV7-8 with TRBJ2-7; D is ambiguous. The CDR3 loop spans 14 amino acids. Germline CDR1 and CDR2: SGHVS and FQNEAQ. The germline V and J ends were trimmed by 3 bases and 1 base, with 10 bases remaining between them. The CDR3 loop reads CASSLPRRSYEQYF. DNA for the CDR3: TGTGCCAGCAGCTTGCCTAGAAGGTCCTACGAGCAGTACTTC. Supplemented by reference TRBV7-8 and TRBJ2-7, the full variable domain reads GAGVSQSPRYKVAKRGQDVALRCDPISGHVSLFWYQQALGQGPEFLTYFQNEAQLDKSGLPSDRFFAERPEGSVSTLKIQRTQQEDSAVYLCASSLPRRSYEQYFGPGTRLTVT.

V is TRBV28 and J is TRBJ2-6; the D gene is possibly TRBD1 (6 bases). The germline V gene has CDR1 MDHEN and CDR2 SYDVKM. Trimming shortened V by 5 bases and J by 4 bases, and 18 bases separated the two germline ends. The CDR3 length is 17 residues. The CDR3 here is CASSGLDRLGGANVLTF. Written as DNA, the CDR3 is TGTGCCAGCAGTGGCCTTGACAGGCTAGGGGGGGCCAACGTCCTGACTTTC.

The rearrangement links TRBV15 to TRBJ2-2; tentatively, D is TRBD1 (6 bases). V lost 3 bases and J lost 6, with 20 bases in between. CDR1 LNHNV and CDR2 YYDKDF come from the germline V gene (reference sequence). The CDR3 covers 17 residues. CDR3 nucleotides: TGTGCCACCAGCAGCCCCGAAGAGGGGGATGTCGCCGGGGAGCTGTTTTTT. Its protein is CATSSPEEGDVAGELFF.

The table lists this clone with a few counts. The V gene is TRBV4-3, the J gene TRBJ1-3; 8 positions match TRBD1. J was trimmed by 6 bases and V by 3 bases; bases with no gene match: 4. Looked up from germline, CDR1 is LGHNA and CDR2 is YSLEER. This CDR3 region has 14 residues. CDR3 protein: CASSQETGANTIYF. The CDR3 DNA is TGCGCCAGCAGCCAGGAGACAGGGGCAAACACCATATATTTT.

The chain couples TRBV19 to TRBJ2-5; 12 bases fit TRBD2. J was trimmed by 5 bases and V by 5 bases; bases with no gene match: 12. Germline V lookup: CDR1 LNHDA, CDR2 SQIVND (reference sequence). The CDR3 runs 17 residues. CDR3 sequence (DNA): TGTGCCAGTAGTTCCCGACTAGCGGGGGCCACGGGGGAGACCCAGTACTTC. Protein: CASSSRLAGATGETQYF. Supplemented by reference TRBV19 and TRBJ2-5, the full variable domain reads DGGITQSPKYLFRKEGQNVTLSCEQNLNHDAMYWYRQDPGQGLRLIYYSQIVNDFQKGDIAEGYSVSREKKESFPLTVTSAQKNPTAFYLCASSSRLAGATGETQYFGPGTRLLVL.

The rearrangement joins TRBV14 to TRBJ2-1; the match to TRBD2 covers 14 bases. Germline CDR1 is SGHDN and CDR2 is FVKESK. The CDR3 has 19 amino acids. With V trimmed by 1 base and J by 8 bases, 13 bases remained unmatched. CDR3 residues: CASSQVYDKGLAGAHEQFF. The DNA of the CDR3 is TGTGCCAGCAGCCAAGTTTACGATAAGGGACTAGCGGGGGCCCATGAGCAGTTCTTC.

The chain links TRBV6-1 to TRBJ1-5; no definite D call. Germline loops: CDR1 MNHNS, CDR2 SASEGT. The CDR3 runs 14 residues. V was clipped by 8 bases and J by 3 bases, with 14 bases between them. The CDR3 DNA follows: TGTGCCAGCGGCAGCGGACTCCCCAATCAGCCCCAGCATTTT. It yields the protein CASGSGLPNQPQHF.